This TCR beta chain emerged from a study of PD-1 blockade in classical Hodgkin lymphoma. Background on the study: The patients were dosed with nivolumab 3 mg/kg, infused intravenously every 2 weeks. Study-level findings and limits: With respect to the repertoire differences, their causes, possibly disease activity or prior therapy, remain undefined. It was among complete responders that baseline diversity resembled that of newly diagnosed patients.

Using immunoSEQ multiplex PCR, the repertoire was profiled, and TCRdb retains in-frame clones only, with some absent. This sample yields 30,000 to 35,000 clones, of which 80% to 95% are seen a single time; less than 0.3% belongs to the top ten. The V gene end was trimmed by 6 bases and the J gene end by 8 bases; junction bases not matched to a gene: 10. CDR3 length equals 14 residues. Per germline, CDR1 MDHEN and CDR2 SYDVKM. In every patient, relapse followed autologous stem cell transplantation, while exposure to brentuximab vedotin differed. CD4+ T cells were purified from thawed PBMCs by negative selection. This clone was observed once. The antigen remains unidentified.

The rearrangement joins TRBV28 to TRBJ1-2; the match to TRBD1 covers 9 bases. The material was CD4+ T cells from blood, obtained at baseline. The sequence was collected from a human donor with classical Hodgkin lymphoma. CDR3 sequence reads: CASRLGTGSGGYTF. The CDR3 DNA follows: TGTGCCAGCAGACTAGGGACAGGGTCGGGCGGCTACACCTTC.